This T cell receptor (beta chain) comes out of a study of cytomegalovirus exposure and HLA in healthy donors. The ends were cut back, 4 bases at V and 6 bases at J, with 12 bases in the middle. The CDR3 sequence is 14 residues long. The germline CDR1 and CDR2 sequences are KGHSH and LQKENI. This clone occurred once. Assay: immunoSEQ multiplex PCR; the TCRdb copy retains only in-frame clones and omits some. This table has around 130,000 clones, about nine tenths appearing once. The genes are TRBV18 and TRBJ1-4; D not certain. This TCR came from a man under 40 in good health and CMV-seronegative. Material: PBMCs. CDR3 nucleotide sequence: TGTGCCAGCTCACTTGTCGGGGTTTATGAAAAACTGTTTTTT. This codes for CASSLVGVYEKLFF.